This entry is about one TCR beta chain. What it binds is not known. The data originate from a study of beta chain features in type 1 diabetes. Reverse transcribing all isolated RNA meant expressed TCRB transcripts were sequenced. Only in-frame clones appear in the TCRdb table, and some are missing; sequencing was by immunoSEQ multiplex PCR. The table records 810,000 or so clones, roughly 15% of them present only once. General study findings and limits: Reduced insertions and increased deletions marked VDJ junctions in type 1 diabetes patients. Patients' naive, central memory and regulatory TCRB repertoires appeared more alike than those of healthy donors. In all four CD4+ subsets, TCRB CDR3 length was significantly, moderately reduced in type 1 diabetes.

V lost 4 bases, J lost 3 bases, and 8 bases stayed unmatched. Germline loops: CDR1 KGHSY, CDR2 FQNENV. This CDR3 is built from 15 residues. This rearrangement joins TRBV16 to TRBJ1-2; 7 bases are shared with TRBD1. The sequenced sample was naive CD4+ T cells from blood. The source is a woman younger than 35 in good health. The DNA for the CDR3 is TGTGCCAGCAGCCGACGAGGGGGCTTTTACTATGGCTACACCTTC. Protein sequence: CASSRRGGFYYGYTF.